The source of this T cell receptor beta chain is a study of cytomegalovirus exposure and HLA in healthy donors (dated by TCRdb to the late 2010s). Regarding the complete study: According to a later analysis, the 120 or so validation repertoires were produced on the same platform as the 680 or so repertoires of the first cohort. The study aimed to test whether cataloging public T cell receptors could reveal signatures of past pathogen exposure. High-throughput TCR immunosequencing, statistical association of individual TCRs with disease status, and machine learning were combined to predict cytomegalovirus infection status. In addition to the first cohort of roughly 700 subjects, a separate validation cohort of approximately 130 different subjects was used.

CDR1 and CDR2 were assigned from the germline V gene as SGHRS and YFSETQ. Germline trimming: 2 bases from V, 8 bases from J; junction bases outside gene matches: 4. From cysteine to phenylalanine, the CDR3 is 14 amino acids long. Here the CDR3 DNA is all that survives: 42 bases in frame from base 1. The donors belonged to the validation cohort of over a hundred subjects, which was separate from the approximately 680-subject first cohort. Concerning this clone: No antigen is known for it. No quality values exist for individual bases; no much larger clone is one base distant.

Receptor libraries were prepared by the immunoSEQ multiplex PCR assay. The source study handled its data this way. To diagnose cytomegalovirus status from the catalog of TCR beta chain sequences, a statistical classification framework was built. Held by TCRdb, this immuneACCESS table contains in-frame sequences only and omits some clones. Under half of the omission traces to an unresolved V gene where checked; the cause of the rest is unknown. D and trimming were read from the DNA, whereas the V and J calls and clone size are those reported in that table. The sample table lists 260,000 or so clones, around 87% of them with a count of one. The ten largest make up around 0.92% of the sample. What the study reported, not specific to this receptor: The authors suggested that the approach could potentially be extended to other disease states and immunological phenotypes. While some public TCRs were present in many individuals, most TCR sequences turned up only very rarely across donors. Subsequent analysis determined that TCRs grouped into clusters in the first cohort also showed a tendency toward co-occurrence across the 90 to 150 validation repertoires, and 90% to 95% of cluster scores exceeded 0. The validation cohort had no HLA typing available for a later analysis, so co-occurrence within that cohort was assessed over all 130 or so repertoires. The study listed approximately 150 TCR beta chains as associated with cytomegalovirus. The classifier was reported to diagnose cytomegalovirus status with high specificity and sensitivity in both the original cohort and the validation cohort. In vitro tests confirmed that a few of the cytomegalovirus-associated TCR beta chains recognize cytomegalovirus antigens.

The sequencing input was PBMCs. The sequence is built from TRBV5-1 and TRBJ2-1, with 10 central nucleotides matching TRBD2. The source of this sequence is a woman aged 18-30 years in good health and CMV-seronegative. The CDR3 has the sequence CASSFLAGAHEQFF. In nucleotides, the sequence is TGCGCCAGCAGCTTTCTAGCGGGAGCGCATGAGCAGTTCTTC.